The 7 T cell receptor beta chains in this list originate from one sample, sequenced in a study of human T cells and chemical hapten exposure. MiXCR, applied by TCRdb to the RACE reads, yields one record per CDR3 protein. The table lists some 120,000 distinct CDR3 sequences, around an eighth of them singletons. The time point: patch test 1, 2 weeks after DPC sensitization. The sample's treatment: therapeutic diphenylcyclopropenone sensitization with weekly scalp DPC. Sequenced here: whole blood, sampled in connection with sensitization to the hapten diphenylcyclopropenone (DPC). The receptors were gathered from a woman aged 45-60 years with alopecia areata. Some clones in this sample may be carry-over from other donors' samples.

J is TRBJ2-5 and V is TRBV6-5; D not certain. The V and J ends lost 2 bases and 0 bases respectively, with 13 bases between them. The V gene's germline CDR1 is MNHEY and CDR2 SVGAGI. The length of the CDR3 is 16 residues. The CDR3: CASSYGLPPNQETQYF. In nucleotides, the CDR3 is TGTGCCAGCAGTTACGGCCTCCCACCTAACCAAGAGACCCAGTACTTC.

This clonotype was detected only a few times. V usage is TRBV28 and J usage is TRBJ1-6; 8 nucleotides agree with TRBD1. Germline V lookup: CDR1 MDHEN, CDR2 SYDVKM. The CDR3 spans 14 residues. V trimming: 6 bases; J trimming: 6 bases; junction bases outside the gene matches: 4. Written as DNA, the CDR3 is TGTGCCAGCAGCTCGACAGGGGTTAATTCACCCCTCCACTTT. It specifies CASSSTGVNSPLHF.

This clonotype was seen a few times. The chain joins TRBV27 to TRBJ2-3; the D gene is possibly TRBD1 (6 bases). This CDR3 is 15 amino acids long. The V gene lost 5 bases and the J gene lost 4 bases, with 16 bases spanning the gap. CDR1 and CDR2 from the germline V gene are MNHEY and SMNVEV (reference sequence). Here the CDR3 DNA reads TGTGCCAGCAGTCTCTACCCCCACAGGGCAGATACGCAGTATTTT. It codes for CASSLYPHRADTQYF.

This clonotype was seen repeatedly, ten times or more. The CDR3 sequence is CASSYSRGHEQYF. In nucleotides, the CDR3 is TGTGCCAGCAGTTACTCGCGGGGCCACGAGCAGTACTTC. This chain uses TRBV6-2 or TRBV6-3 with TRBJ2-7; the D gene is possibly TRBD2 (6 bases). The CDR3 is 13 amino acids. Germline CDR1 MNHEY, CDR2 SVGEGT. Trimming took 0 bases from V and 5 from J, leaving 8 bases between them.

In its sample, this clonotype was seen a few times. V and J are TRBV19 and TRBJ2-7; D might be TRBD2 (6 bases). This CDR3 region has 13 residues. Between the trimmed V and J ends, which lost 3 bases and 2 bases, there was a span of 8 bases. CDR1 is LNHDA and CDR2 is SQIVND in the germline V gene (reference sequence). This CDR3 reads CASSISGTYEQYF. In DNA form, the CDR3 reads TGTGCCAGTAGTATTAGCGGCACCTACGAGCAGTACTTC.

This chain connects TRBV6-2 or TRBV6-3 to TRBJ2-7, with 10 bases fitting TRBD1. Germline V gene sequence: CDR1 MNHEY, CDR2 SVGEGT. The CDR3 extends over 16 amino acids. V was pared by 6 bases and J by 6 bases, with 14 bases of the junction left unmatched. The CDR3 sequence is CASRITYGDRGSEQYF. The CDR3 region has the DNA TGTGCCAGCAGAATTACTTATGGGGACAGGGGATCCGAGCAGTACTTC.

This clonotype was recorded at least ten times. The CDR3: CASSPNTADTQYF. CDR3 bases: TGTGCCAGCAGCCCCAACACGGCAGATACGCAGTATTTT. The chain links TRBV7-8 to TRBJ2-3; the D is unclear. The V gene lost 5 bases and the J gene lost 4 bases, with 10 bases spanning the gap. CDR3 length: 13 amino acids. In germline, CDR1 is SGHVS, CDR2 FQNEAQ.